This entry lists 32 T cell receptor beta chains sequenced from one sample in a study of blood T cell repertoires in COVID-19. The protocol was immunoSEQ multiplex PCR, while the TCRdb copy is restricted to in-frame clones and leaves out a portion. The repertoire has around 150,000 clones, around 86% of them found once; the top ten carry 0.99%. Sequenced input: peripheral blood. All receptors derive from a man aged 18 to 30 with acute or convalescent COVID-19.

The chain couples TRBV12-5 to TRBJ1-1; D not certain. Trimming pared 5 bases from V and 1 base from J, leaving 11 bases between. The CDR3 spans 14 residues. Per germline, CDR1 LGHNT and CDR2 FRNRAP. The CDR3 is CASGDITRNTEAFF. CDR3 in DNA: TGTGCTAGTGGTGATATTACACGGAACACTGAAGCTTTCTTT.

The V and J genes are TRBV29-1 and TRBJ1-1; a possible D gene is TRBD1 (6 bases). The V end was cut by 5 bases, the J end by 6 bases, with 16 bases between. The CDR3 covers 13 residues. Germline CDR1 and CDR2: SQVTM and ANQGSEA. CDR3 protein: CSVFGGEGAEAFF. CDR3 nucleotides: TGCAGCGTTTTCGGAGGGGAGGGGGCTGAAGCTTTCTTT.

The CDR3 here is CAWEMGLGYEQYF. In nucleotides, the CDR3 is TGTGCCTGGGAGATGGGACTGGGTTACGAGCAGTACTTC. V and J are TRBV30 and TRBJ2-7; D might be TRBD2 (6 bases). V was trimmed by 5 bases and J by 4 bases, leaving 15 bases between them. This CDR3 has 13 residues. CDR1 is GTSNPN and CDR2 is SVGIG in the germline V gene (reference sequence).

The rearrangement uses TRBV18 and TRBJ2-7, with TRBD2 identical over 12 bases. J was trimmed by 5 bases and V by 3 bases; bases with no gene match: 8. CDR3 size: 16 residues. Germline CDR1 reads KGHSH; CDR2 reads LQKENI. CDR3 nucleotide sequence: TGTGCCAGCTCACCGCCCCCACTAGCGGGGGGTAACGAGCAGTACTTC. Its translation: CASSPPPLAGGNEQYF.

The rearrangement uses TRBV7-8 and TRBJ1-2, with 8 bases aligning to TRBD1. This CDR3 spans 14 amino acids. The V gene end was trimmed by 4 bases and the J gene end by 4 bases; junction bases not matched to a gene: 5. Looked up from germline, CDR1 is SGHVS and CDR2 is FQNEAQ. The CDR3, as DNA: TGTGCCAGCAGCTCGGACAGGGCTGGCTATGGCTACACCTTC. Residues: CASSSDRAGYGYTF.

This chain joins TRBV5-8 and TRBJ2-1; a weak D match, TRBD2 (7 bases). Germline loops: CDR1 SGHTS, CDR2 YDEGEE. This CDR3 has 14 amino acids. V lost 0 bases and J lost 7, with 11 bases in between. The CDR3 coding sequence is TGTGCCAGCAGCTTGGTAGGGGGGGGTAATGAGCAGTTCTTC. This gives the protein CASSLVGGGNEQFF.

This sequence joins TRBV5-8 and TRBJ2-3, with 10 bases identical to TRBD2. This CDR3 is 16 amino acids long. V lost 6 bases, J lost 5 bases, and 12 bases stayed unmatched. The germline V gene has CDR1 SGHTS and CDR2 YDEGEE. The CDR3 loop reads CASNRGLLAGGDTQYF. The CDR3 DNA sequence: TGTGCCAGCAACCGGGGCCTATTAGCGGGGGGAGATACGCAGTATTTT. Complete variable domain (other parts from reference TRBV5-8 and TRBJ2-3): EAGVTQSPTHLIKTRGQQATLRCSPISGHTSVYWYQQALGLGLQFLLWYDEGEERNRGNFPPRFSGRQFPNYSSELNVNALELEDSALYLCASNRGLLAGGDTQYFGPGTRLTVL.

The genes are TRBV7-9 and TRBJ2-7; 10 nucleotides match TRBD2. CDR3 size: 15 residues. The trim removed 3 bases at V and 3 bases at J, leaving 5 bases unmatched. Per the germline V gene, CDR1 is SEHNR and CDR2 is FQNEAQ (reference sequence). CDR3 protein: CASSFLAGVNYEQYF. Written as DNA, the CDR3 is TGTGCCAGCAGCTTCCTAGCGGGGGTAAACTACGAGCAGTACTTC. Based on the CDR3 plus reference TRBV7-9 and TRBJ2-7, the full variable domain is DTGVSQNPRHKITKRGQNVTFRCDPISEHNRLYWYRQTLGQGPEFLTYFQNEAQLEKSRLLSDRFSAERPKGSFSTLEIQRTEQGDSAMYLCASSFLAGVNYEQYFGPGTRLTVT.

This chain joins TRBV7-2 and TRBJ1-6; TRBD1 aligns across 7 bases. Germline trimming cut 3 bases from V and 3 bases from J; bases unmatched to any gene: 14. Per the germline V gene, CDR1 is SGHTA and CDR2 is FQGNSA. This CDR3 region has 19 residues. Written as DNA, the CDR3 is TGTGCCAGCAGCTTGCGACAGGGTGGTTCATCCGTCTATAATTCACCCCTCCACTTT. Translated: CASSLRQGGSSVYNSPLHF. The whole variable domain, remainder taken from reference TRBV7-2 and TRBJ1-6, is GAGVSQSPSNKVTEKGKDVELRCDPISGHTALYWYRQSLGQGLEFLIYFQGNSAPDKSGLPSDRFSAERTGGSVSTLTIQRTQQEDSAVYLCASSLRQGGSSVYNSPLHFGNGTRLTVT.

The CDR3 bases are TGTGCCAGCAGCGTAGGACAGGTTAACTATGGCTACACCTTC. This gives the protein CASSVGQVNYGYTF. The gene calls are TRBV9 and TRBJ1-2, with a tentative D call TRBD1 (6 bases). Germline V gives CDR1 SGDLS, CDR2 YYNGEE. V was shortened by 0 bases and J by 1 base, with 7 bases between the two germline ends. There are 14 residues in the CDR3.

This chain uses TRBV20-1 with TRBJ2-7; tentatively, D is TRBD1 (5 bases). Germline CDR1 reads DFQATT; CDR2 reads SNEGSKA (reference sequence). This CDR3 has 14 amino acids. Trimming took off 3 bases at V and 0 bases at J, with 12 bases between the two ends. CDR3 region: CSASRTFNSYEQYF. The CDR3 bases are TGCAGTGCTAGTAGGACATTTAACTCCTACGAGCAGTACTTC.

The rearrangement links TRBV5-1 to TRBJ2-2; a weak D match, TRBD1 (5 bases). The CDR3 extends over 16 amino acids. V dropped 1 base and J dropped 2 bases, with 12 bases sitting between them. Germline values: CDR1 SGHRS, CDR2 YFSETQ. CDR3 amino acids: CASSLTPDTNTGELFF. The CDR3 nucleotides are TGCGCCAGCAGCTTGACTCCGGACACTAACACCGGGGAGCTGTTTTTT.

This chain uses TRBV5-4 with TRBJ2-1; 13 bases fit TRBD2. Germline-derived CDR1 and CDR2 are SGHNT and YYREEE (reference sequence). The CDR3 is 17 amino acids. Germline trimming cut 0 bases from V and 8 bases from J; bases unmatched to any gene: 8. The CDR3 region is CASSLAKTSGGAYEQFF. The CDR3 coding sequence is TGTGCCAGCAGCTTGGCCAAAACTAGCGGGGGGGCATATGAGCAGTTCTTC.

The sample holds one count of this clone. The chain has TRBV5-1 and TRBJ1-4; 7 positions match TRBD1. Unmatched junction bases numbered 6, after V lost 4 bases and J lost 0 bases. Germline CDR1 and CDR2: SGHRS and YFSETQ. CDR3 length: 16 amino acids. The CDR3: CASSPGDRSTNEKLFF. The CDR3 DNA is TGCGCCAGCAGCCCGGGGGACAGATCAACTAATGAAAAACTGTTTTTT.

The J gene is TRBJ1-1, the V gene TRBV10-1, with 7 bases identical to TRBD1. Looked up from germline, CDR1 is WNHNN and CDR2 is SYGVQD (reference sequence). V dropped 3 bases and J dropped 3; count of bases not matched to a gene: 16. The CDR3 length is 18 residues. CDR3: CASSDLAGGTGGDTEAFF. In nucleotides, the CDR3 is TGCGCCAGCAGTGATCTGGCAGGGGGTACGGGAGGGGACACTGAAGCTTTCTTT.

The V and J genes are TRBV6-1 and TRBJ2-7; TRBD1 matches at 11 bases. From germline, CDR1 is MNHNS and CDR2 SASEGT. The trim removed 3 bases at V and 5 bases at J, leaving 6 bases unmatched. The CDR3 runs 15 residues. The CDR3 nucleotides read TGTGCCAGCAGTGAGAGGACAGGGGGCTTCAACGAGCAGTACGTC. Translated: CASSERTGGFNEQYV.

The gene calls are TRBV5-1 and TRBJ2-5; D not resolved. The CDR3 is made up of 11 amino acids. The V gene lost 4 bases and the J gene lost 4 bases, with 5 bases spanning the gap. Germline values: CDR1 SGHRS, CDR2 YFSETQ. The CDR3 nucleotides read TGCGCCAGCAGCCCCGGAGAGACCCAGTACTTC. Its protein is CASSPGETQYF.

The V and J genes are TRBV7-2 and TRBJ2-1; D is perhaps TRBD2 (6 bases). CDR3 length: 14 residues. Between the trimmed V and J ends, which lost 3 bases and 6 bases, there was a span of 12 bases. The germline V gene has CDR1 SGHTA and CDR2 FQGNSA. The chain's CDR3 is CASSLGGSLNEQFF. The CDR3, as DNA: TGTGCCAGCAGCTTGGGAGGATCACTCAATGAGCAGTTCTTC.

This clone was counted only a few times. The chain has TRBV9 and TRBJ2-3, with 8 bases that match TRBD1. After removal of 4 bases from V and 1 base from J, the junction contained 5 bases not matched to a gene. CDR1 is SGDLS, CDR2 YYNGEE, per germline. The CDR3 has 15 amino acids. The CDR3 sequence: CASSYRGVGTDTQYF. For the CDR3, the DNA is TGTGCCAGCAGCTACAGGGGGGTAGGCACAGATACGCAGTATTTT. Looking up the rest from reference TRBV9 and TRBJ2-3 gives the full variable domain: DSGVTQTPKHLITATGQRVTLRCSPRSGDLSVYWYQQSLDQGLQFLIQYYNGEERAKGNILERFSAQQFPDLHSELNLSSLELGDSALYFCASSYRGVGTDTQYFGPGTRLTVL.

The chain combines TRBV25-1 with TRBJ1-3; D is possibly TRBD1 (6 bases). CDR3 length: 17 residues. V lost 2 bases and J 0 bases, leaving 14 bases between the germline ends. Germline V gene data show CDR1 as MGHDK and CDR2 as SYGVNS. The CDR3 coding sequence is TGTGCCAGCAGTGAAGCGCCAGGGGCTTCCTCTGGAAACACCATATATTTT. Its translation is CASSEAPGASSGNTIYF.

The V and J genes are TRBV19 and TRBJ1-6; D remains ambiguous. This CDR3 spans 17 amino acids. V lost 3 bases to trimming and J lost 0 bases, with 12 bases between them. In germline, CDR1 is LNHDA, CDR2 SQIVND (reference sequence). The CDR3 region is CASSIGEESSYNSPLHF. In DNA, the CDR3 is TGTGCCAGTAGTATCGGGGAGGAGAGCTCCTATAATTCACCCCTCCACTTT.

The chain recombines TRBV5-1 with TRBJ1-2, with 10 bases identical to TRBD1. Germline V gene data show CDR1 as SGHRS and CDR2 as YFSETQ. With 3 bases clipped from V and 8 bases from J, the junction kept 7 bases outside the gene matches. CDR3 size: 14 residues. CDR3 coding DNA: TGCGCCAGCAGCTCCACGACAGGGGGCTACGGCTACACCTTC. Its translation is CASSSTTGGYGYTF.

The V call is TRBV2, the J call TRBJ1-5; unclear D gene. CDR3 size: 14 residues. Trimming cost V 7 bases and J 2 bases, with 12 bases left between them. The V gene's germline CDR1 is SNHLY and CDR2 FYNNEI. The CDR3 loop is CASTLIGGNQPQHF. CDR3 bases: TGTGCCAGCACCCTCATAGGAGGCAATCAGCCCCAGCATTTT.

The CDR3 loop reads CASSLQGGPQSNYGYTF. The DNA for the CDR3 is TGTGCCAGCAGCTTACAGGGGGGACCGCAATCTAACTATGGCTACACCTTC. The gene calls are TRBV5-5 and TRBJ1-2, with 8 bases lining up with TRBD1. Unmatched junction bases numbered 9, after V lost 2 bases and J lost 0 bases. Germline V lookup: CDR1 SGHKS, CDR2 YYEKEE (reference sequence). This CDR3 comprises 17 residues.

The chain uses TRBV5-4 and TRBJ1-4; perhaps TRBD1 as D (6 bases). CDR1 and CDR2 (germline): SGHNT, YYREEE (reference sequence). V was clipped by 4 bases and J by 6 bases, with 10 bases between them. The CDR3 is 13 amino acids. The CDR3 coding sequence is TGTGCCAGCAGCGTACAGGGTTATGAAAAACTGTTTTTT. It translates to CASSVQGYEKLFF.

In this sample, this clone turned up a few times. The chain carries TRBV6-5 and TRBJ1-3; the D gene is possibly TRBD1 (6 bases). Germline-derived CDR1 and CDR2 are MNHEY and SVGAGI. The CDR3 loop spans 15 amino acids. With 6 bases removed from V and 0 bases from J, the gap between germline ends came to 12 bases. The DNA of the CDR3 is TGTGCCAGCAGACGACAGGCATTCTCTGGAAACACCATATATTTT. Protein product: CASRRQAFSGNTIYF.

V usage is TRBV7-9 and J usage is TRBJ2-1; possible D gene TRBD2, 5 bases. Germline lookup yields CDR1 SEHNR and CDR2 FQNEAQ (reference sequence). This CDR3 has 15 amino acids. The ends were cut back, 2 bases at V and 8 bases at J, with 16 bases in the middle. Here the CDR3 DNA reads TGTGCCAGCAGCTTAATAAGTCGGGGTAGGGATGAGCAGTTCTTC. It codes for CASSLISRGRDEQFF.

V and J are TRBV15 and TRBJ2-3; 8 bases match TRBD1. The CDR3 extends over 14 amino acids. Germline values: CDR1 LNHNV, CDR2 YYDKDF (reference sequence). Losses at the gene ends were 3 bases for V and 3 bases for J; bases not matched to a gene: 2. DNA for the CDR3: TGTGCCACCAGCAGGGACAGGGTAACAGATACGCAGTATTTT. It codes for CATSRDRVTDTQYF.

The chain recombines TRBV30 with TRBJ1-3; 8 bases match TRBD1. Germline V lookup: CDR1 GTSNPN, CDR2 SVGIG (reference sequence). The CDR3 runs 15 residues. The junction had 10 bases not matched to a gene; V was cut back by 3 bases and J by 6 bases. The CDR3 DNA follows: TGTGCCTGGAGCAAAAGCGGACAGGGCGAAAACACCATATATTTT. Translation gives CAWSKSGQGENTIYF.

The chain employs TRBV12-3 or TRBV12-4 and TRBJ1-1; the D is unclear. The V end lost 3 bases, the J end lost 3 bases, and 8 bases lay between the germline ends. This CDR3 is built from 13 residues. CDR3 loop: CASSFVTDTEAFF. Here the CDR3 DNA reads TGTGCCAGCAGTTTCGTAACAGACACTGAAGCTTTCTTT.

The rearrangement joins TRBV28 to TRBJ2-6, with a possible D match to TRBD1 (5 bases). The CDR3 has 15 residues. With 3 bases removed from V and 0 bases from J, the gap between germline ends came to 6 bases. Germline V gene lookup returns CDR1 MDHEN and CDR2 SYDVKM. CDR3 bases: TGTGCCAGCAGTTTGACAGCCTCTGGGGCCAACGTCCTGACTTTC. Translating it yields CASSLTASGANVLTF.

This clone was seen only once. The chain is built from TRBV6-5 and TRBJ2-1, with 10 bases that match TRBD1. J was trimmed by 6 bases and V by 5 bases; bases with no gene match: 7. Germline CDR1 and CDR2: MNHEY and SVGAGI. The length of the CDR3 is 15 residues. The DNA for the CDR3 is TGTGCCAGCAGTCACCGGGACAGGGGAGGCAATGAGCAGTTCTTC. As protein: CASSHRDRGGNEQFF.